These 25 T cell receptor beta chains originate from one sample sequenced in a study of molecular identifiers for immune sequencing clone quantification. MiXCR, run by TCRdb on the PCR reads, gives a single entry per CDR3 protein. The table has 460,000 or so distinct CDR3 sequences, over 20% seen once. Source material: naive CD8+ T cells from blood, with Jurkat cell RNA spiked in. Subset denoted: FACS-sorted CD8+CD4-CCR7+CD45RA+ naive T cells. These receptors were taken from a human donor in good health. Some libraries in this study had Jurkat cell RNA spiked in.

This clonotype was picked up many times. The chain employs TRBV4-3 and TRBJ2-7; TRBD1 aligns across 8 bases. CDR1 is LGHNA and CDR2 is YSLEER in the germline V gene. CDR3 length: 15 residues. The junction had 5 bases not matched to a gene; V was cut back by 0 bases and J by 4 bases. CDR3 region: CASSQEGGQEYEQYF. The CDR3 nucleotides are TGCGCCAGCAGCCAAGAAGGGGGACAGGAGTACGAGCAGTACTTC.

This clonotype was seen a handful of times. This chain links TRBV28 with TRBJ2-2; 14 nucleotides align to TRBD2. Trimming took 7 bases from V and 4 from J; bases not matched to a gene: 8. The CDR3 loop spans 17 amino acids. Germline V gene data show CDR1 as MDHEN and CDR2 as SYDVKM. DNA of the CDR3: TGTGCCAGCACTCCGGGACTAGCGGGAGCGACCACCGGGGAGCTGTTTTTT. Translated: CASTPGLAGATTGELFF.

This clonotype was observed at least ten times. This sequence joins TRBV15 and TRBJ2-4; 7 bases match TRBD1. V lost 5 bases to trimming and J lost 6 bases; unmatched junction nucleotides: 10. The CDR3 runs to 15 residues. Germline V gene lookup returns CDR1 LNHNV and CDR2 YYDKDF (reference sequence). CDR3 nucleotides: TGTGCCACCAGCCTAGCCCTGGGACAGCTAAACATTCAGTACTTC. Protein: CATSLALGQLNIQYF.

This clonotype came up many times. The chain is built from TRBV7-9 and TRBJ2-3, with D maybe TRBD2 (5 bases). This CDR3 spans 16 amino acids. From germline, CDR1 is SEHNR and CDR2 FQNEAQ (reference sequence). V dropped 3 bases and J dropped 6 bases, with 19 bases sitting between them. The CDR3 nucleotides are TGTGCCAGCAGCTTTACCGGACTGGAGAGTTCGGATACGCAGTATTTT. This gives the protein CASSFTGLESSDTQYF.

V is TRBV6-2 or TRBV6-3 and J is TRBJ1-5; 8 bases are a match to TRBD1. J gave up 11 bases and V 3 bases, and 18 bases lay outside the gene matches. The germline V gene has CDR1 MNHEY and CDR2 SVGEGT. This CDR3 contains 17 residues. The CDR3 protein is CASSYFVGTGVSWSQHF. The DNA for the CDR3 is TGTGCCAGCAGTTATTTCGTCGGGACAGGTGTATCATGGTCCCAGCATTTT.

Notes on this clonotype: Mismatch with germline at one junction end may stem from a read error. This sequence joins TRBV4-1 and TRBJ2-7; 10 nucleotides align to TRBD2. This CDR3 has 15 amino acids. Germline CDR1 reads MGHRA; CDR2 reads YSYEKL. As DNA, the CDR3 is TGCGCCAGCAACCAAGTCGAGCGGGGGGGCTACGAGCAGTACTTC. It translates to CASNQVERGGYEQYF.

V usage is TRBV3-1 and J usage is TRBJ2-3, with D possibly TRBD2 on 6 matching bases. The V end lost 3 bases, the J end lost 3 bases, and 25 bases lay between the germline ends. This CDR3 has 19 residues. In germline, CDR1 is LGHDT, CDR2 YNNKEL (reference sequence). CDR3 loop: CASSQGALSEGEGTDTQYF. The DNA of the CDR3 is TGTGCCAGCAGCCAGGGCGCACTTTCGGAGGGAGAAGGTACAGATACGCAGTATTTT.

This clonotype was detected ten times or more. The rearrangement uses TRBV29-1 and TRBJ2-3; 9 bases agree with TRBD1. The germline CDR1 and CDR2 sequences are SQVTM and ANQGSEA. The ends lost 4 bases at V and 2 bases at J; junction bases unmatched: 4. The CDR3 consists of 14 residues. Here the CDR3 DNA reads TGCAGCGTTGCCGGGACAGGGTCCACAGATACGCAGTATTTT. This gives the protein CSVAGTGSTDTQYF.

This clonotype has only a few counts. The genes are TRBV4-1 and TRBJ2-2; 8 bases agree with TRBD1. This CDR3 is built from 17 residues. Unmatched junction bases numbered 7, after V lost 2 bases and J lost 2 bases. Germline assignment: CDR1 MGHRA and CDR2 YSYEKL. The CDR3 loop is CASSQLPGQANTGELFF. DNA of the CDR3: TGCGCCAGCAGCCAACTTCCGGGACAGGCAAACACCGGGGAGCTGTTTTTT.

The sample holds a few counts of this clonotype. This rearrangement joins TRBV19 to TRBJ1-1; possible D gene TRBD1, 6 bases. Germline-derived CDR1 and CDR2 are LNHDA and SQIVND (reference sequence). This CDR3 contains 14 residues. The V end lost 7 bases, the J end lost 4 bases, and 16 bases lay between the germline ends. The CDR3 spells CASTRAGAGTEAFF. The CDR3, as DNA: TGTGCCAGTACCAGAGCGGGGGCCGGCACTGAAGCTTTCTTT.

The chain employs TRBV7-2 and TRBJ1-1; D is ambiguous. CDR3 size: 17 residues. From germline, CDR1 is SGHTA and CDR2 FQGNSA. Trimming took off 5 bases at V and 0 bases at J, with 19 bases between the two ends. The CDR3 nucleotides are TGTGCCAGCAGCAGAGACGGACCGTACGCCATGAACACTGAAGCTTTCTTT. Protein sequence: CASSRDGPYAMNTEAFF.

On this clonotype itself: It may be a read error: a sequence one base away is much more abundant. The J gene is TRBJ2-4, the V gene TRBV12-3 or TRBV12-4; 7 nucleotides agree with TRBD1. The length of the CDR3 is 18 residues. The chain's CDR3 is CASSQLRLQGQFKDIQYF. In DNA form, the CDR3 reads TGTGCCAGCAGCCAACTACGATTACAGGGGCAATTCAAAGACATTCAGTACTTC.

This clonotype was seen at least ten times. The chain carries TRBV28 and TRBJ2-7, with a tentative D call TRBD1 (6 bases). V gave up 6 bases and J gave up 0 bases, with 12 bases separating them. Germline V gene sequence: CDR1 MDHEN, CDR2 SYDVKM. The CDR3 is made up of 14 amino acids. Here the CDR3 reads CASRVTGTSYEQYF. DNA of the CDR3: TGTGCCAGCAGAGTGACAGGTACCTCCTACGAGCAGTACTTC.

The genes are TRBV4-1 and TRBJ2-7, with no clear D. Germline CDR1 reads MGHRA; CDR2 reads YSYEKL. The CDR3 has 17 amino acids. Between the trimmed V and J ends, which lost 1 base and 2 bases, there was a span of 18 bases. The CDR3 coding sequence is TGCGCCAGCAGCCAAGTAGCATCGAATAGCCCCCCCTACGAGCAGTACTTC. Translating gives CASSQVASNSPPYEQYF.

This clonotype was observed a handful of times. The chain has TRBV27 and TRBJ2-5; 8 nucleotides align to TRBD2. The germline gives CDR1 MNHEY, CDR2 SMNVEV (reference sequence). The length of the CDR3 is 15 residues. The ends lost 3 bases at V and 2 bases at J; junction bases unmatched: 5. The CDR3 here is CASSFRLAGQETQYF. The CDR3 DNA follows: TGTGCCAGCAGTTTCCGGCTAGCGGGTCAAGAGACCCAGTACTTC.

This clonotype was counted between two and nine times. The CDR3 bases are TGTGCCAGCAGTTGGGCCGGGACAGCCTACGAGCAGTACTTC. Protein: CASSWAGTAYEQYF. The rearrangement links TRBV12-3 or TRBV12-4 to TRBJ2-7, with 7 bases identical to TRBD1. The CDR3 spans 14 residues. Trimming took 4 bases from V and 2 from J; bases not matched to a gene: 5.

The chain has TRBV9 and TRBJ2-5, with 7 positions matching TRBD2. This CDR3 spans 16 amino acids. Germline V CDR1 and CDR2: SGDLS, YYNGEE. V lost 0 bases to trimming and J lost 4 bases; unmatched junction nucleotides: 9. The CDR3 loop reads CASSVDAGEFGETQYF. In DNA form, the CDR3 reads TGTGCCAGCAGCGTAGATGCGGGAGAATTTGGAGAGACCCAGTACTTC.

The chain links TRBV3-1 to TRBJ2-4; 8 positions match TRBD1. The V and J ends lost 2 bases and 1 base, in that order; junction bases with no gene match: 7. The CDR3 consists of 17 residues. The germline V gene encodes CDR1 LGHDT and CDR2 YNNKEL (reference sequence). Here the CDR3 reads CASSQHTGQDAKNIQYF. The CDR3 coding sequence is TGTGCCAGCAGCCAACACACGGGACAGGACGCCAAAAACATTCAGTACTTC.

The rearrangement links TRBV6-6 to TRBJ1-2; 7 bases line up with TRBD1. With V trimmed by 6 bases and J by 4 bases, 14 bases remained unmatched. CDR1 is MNHNY, CDR2 SVGAGI, per germline (reference sequence). The CDR3 length is 16 residues. The CDR3 DNA follows: TGTGCCAGCAGCTACCCAGGGGGACAGAGTATCTATGGCTACACCTTC. Translated, it gives CASSYPGGQSIYGYTF.

This chain connects TRBV12-3 or TRBV12-4 to TRBJ1-1; D possibly corresponds to TRBD1 (6 bases). Trimming removed 7 bases at V and 8 bases at J, with 17 bases between. This CDR3 is built from 13 residues. The CDR3 bases are TGTGCCAGCATAGCGCCAGGGGTTCGGGAAGCTTTCTTT. This codes for CASIAPGVREAFF.

This clonotype has a handful of counts. The chain joins TRBV5-1 to TRBJ2-3; 7 bases match TRBD1. This CDR3 has 14 amino acids. With V trimmed by 6 bases and J by 3 bases, 7 bases remained unmatched. Looked up from germline, CDR1 is SGHRS and CDR2 is YFSETQ. The CDR3 bases are TGCGCCAGCAAACAGGGGATGTCGACAGATACGCAGTATTTT. Protein product: CASKQGMSTDTQYF.

In this sample, this clonotype turned up a few times. The V gene is TRBV3-1, the J gene TRBJ2-2; D is undetermined. V lost 0 bases to trimming and J lost 1 base, with 12 bases between them. Germline assignment: CDR1 LGHDT and CDR2 YNNKEL (reference sequence). The CDR3 length is 17 residues. CDR3 loop: CASSQDLNPQNTGELFF. The CDR3 DNA reads as TGTGCCAGCAGCCAAGATTTAAATCCGCAGAACACCGGGGAGCTGTTTTTT.

In this sample, this clonotype turned up a few times. The genes are TRBV21-1 and TRBJ1-5. TRBV21-1 is assigned pseudogene status. The CDR3 consists of 14 residues. The DNA for the CDR3 is TGTGCCAGCAGAGAGGCGTTGCGCAATCAGCCCCAGCATTTT. Protein sequence: CASREALRNQPQHF.

This clonotype was found many times. This chain links TRBV9 with TRBJ1-6; no clear D. The V end lost 0 bases, the J end lost 8 bases, and 12 bases lay between the germline ends. The CDR3 runs to 15 residues. Looked up from germline, CDR1 is SGDLS and CDR2 is YYNGEE. Here the CDR3 reads CASSVVGLEDSPLHF. In DNA form, the CDR3 reads TGTGCCAGCAGCGTAGTTGGACTAGAGGATTCACCCCTCCACTTT.

As for this clonotype: Since a much larger clone is just one base distant, this may be a read error. The chain is built from TRBV5-3 and TRBJ2-7; TRBD1 aligns across 8 bases. TRBV5-3 is labeled an ORF, and its function is uncertain. The CDR3 consists of 14 residues. CDR3 amino acids: CASSWSGGAYEQYF. The CDR3, as DNA: TGTGCCAGCAGCTGGTCAGGGGGCGCCTACGAGCAGTACTTC.